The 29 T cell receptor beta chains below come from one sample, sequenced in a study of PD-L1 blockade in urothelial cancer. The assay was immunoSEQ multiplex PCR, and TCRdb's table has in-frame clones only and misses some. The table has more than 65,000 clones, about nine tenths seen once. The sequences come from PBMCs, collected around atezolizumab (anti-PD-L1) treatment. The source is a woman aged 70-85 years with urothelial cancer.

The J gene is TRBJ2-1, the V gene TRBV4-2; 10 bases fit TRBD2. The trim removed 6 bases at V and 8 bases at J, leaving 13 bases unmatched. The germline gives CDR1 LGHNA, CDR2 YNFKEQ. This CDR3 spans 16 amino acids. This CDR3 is CASRQRGGTAADEQFF. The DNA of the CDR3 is TGTGCCAGCAGACAGCGGGGGGGGACCGCTGCAGATGAGCAGTTCTTC.

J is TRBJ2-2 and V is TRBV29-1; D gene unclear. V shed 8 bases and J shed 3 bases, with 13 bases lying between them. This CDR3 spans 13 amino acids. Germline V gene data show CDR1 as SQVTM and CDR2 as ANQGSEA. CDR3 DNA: TGCAGCTCCCTCTTAGTGGACACCGGGGAGCTGTTTTTT. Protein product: CSSLLVDTGELFF.

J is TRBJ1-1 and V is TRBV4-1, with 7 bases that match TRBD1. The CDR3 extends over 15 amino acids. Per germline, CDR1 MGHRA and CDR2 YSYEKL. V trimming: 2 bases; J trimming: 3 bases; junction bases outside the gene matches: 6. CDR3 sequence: CASSQSPGGDTEAFF. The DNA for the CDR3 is TGCGCCAGCAGCCAATCCCCAGGGGGAGACACTGAAGCTTTCTTT.

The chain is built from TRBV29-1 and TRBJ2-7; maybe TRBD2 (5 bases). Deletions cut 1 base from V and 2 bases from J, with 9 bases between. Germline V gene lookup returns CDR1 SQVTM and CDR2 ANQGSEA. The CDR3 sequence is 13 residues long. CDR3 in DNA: TGCAGCGTTGAAGGCCCGGGAACCTACGAGCAGTACTTC. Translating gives CSVEGPGTYEQYF.

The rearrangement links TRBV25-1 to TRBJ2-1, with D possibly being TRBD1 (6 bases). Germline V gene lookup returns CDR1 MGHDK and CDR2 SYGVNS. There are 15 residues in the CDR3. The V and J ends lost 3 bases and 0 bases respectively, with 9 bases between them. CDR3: CASSDGQSSYNEQFF. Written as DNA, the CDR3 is TGTGCCAGCAGTGATGGACAGAGCTCCTACAATGAGCAGTTCTTC.

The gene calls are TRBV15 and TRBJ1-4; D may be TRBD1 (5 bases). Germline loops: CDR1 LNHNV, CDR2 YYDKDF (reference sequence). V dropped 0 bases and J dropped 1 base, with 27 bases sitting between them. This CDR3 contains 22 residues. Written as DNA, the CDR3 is TGTGCCACCAGCAGAGATGGTCGTCGTTCAGGCAGGGTGGATCAAACTAATGAAAAACTGTTTTTT. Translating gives CATSRDGRRSGRVDQTNEKLFF.

CDR3 sequence reads: CASSRVTENGYTF. In DNA, the CDR3 is TGTGCCAGCAGTAGGGTGACAGAAAATGGCTACACCTTC. The V call is TRBV6-5, the J call TRBJ1-2; TRBD1 might be the D (5 bases). Germline V gene lookup returns CDR1 MNHEY and CDR2 SVGAGI. With 5 bases removed from V and 6 bases from J, the gap between germline ends came to 13 bases. The CDR3 extends over 13 amino acids.

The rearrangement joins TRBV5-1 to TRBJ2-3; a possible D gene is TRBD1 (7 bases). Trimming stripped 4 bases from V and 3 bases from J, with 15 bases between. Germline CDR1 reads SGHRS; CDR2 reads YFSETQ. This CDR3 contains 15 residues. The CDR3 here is CASSLAGQPTDTQYF. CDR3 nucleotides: TGCGCCAGCAGCCTTGCGGGACAGCCGACAGATACGCAGTATTTT.

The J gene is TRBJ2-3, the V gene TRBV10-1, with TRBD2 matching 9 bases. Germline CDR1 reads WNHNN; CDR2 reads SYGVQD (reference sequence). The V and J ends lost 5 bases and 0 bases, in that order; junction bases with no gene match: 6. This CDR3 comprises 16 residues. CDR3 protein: CASSQLAGGSTDTQYF. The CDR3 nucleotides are TGCGCCAGCAGTCAACTAGCGGGCGGTAGCACAGATACGCAGTATTTT.

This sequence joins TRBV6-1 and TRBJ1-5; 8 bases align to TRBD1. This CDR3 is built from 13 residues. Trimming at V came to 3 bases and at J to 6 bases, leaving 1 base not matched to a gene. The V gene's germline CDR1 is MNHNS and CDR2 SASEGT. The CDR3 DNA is TGTGCCAGCAGTGATCAGGGGGCTCAGCCCCAGCATTTT. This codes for CASSDQGAQPQHF.

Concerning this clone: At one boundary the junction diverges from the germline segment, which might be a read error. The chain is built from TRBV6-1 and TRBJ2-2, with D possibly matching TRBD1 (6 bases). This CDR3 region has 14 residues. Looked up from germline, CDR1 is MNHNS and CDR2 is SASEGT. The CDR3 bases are TGTGCCAGCAGTGTACAGGGTAACATCGGGGAGCTGTTTTTT. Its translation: CASSVQGNIGELFF.

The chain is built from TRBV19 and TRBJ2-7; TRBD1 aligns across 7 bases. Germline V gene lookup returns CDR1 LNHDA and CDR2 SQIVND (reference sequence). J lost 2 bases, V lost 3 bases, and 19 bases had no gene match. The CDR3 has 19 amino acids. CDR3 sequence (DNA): TGTGCCAGTAGTATCTTAGGTACAGGGGTAGATATTAACCCCTACGAGCAGTACTTC. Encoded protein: CASSILGTGVDINPYEQYF.

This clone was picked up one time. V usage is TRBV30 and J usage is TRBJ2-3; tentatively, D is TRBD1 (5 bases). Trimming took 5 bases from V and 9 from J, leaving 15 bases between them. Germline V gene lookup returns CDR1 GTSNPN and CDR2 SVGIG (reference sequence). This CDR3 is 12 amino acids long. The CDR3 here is CAWGAGARTQYF. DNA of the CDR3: TGTGCCTGGGGGGCTGGCGCCAGGACGCAGTATTTT.

CDR3 residues: CASSLGPLKGQPQHF. The DNA of the CDR3 is TGTGCCAGCAGCCTAGGCCCCCTAAAAGGTCAGCCCCAGCATTTT. The rearrangement uses TRBV5-6 and TRBJ1-5; D not resolved. Deletions cut 4 bases from V and 6 bases from J, with 17 bases between. From germline, CDR1 is SGHDT and CDR2 YYEEEE. The CDR3 loop spans 15 amino acids.

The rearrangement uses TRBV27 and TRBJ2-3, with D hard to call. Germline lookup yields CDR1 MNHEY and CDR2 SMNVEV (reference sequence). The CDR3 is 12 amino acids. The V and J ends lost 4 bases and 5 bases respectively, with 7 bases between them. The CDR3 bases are TGTGCCAGCAGTTACCTCGGAGATACGCAGTATTTT. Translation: CASSYLGDTQYF.

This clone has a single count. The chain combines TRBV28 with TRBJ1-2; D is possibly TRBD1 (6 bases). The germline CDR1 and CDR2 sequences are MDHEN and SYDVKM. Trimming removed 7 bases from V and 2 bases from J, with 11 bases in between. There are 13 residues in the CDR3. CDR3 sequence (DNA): TGTGCCAGCATTGAACAGGGCAACTATGGCTACACCTTC. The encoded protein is CASIEQGNYGYTF.

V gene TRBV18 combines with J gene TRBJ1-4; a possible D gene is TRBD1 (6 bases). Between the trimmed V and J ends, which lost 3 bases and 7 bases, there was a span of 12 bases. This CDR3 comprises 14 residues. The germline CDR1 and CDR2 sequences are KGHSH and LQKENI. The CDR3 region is CASSPDSGSEKLFF. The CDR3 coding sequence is TGTGCCAGCTCACCGGACAGCGGTAGTGAAAAACTGTTTTTT.

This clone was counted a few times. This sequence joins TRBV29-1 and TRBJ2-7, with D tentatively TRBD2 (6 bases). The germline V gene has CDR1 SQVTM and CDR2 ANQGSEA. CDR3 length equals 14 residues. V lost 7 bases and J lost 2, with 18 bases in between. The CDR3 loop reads CSARGGGGTYEQYF. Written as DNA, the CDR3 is TGCAGCGCCCGAGGCGGCGGAGGGACCTACGAGCAGTACTTC.

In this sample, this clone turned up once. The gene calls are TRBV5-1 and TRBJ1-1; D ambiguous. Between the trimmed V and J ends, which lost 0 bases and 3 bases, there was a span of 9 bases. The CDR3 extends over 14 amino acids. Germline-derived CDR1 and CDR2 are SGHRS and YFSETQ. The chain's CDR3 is CASSLVAEDTEAFF. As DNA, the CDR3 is TGCGCCAGCAGCTTGGTTGCAGAGGACACTGAAGCTTTCTTT.

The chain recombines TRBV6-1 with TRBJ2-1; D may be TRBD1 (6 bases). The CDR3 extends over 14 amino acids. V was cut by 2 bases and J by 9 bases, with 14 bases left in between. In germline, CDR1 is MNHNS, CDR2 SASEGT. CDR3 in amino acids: CASSEQGFDGEQFF. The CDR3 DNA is TGTGCCAGCAGTGAACAGGGGTTCGACGGTGAGCAGTTCTTC.

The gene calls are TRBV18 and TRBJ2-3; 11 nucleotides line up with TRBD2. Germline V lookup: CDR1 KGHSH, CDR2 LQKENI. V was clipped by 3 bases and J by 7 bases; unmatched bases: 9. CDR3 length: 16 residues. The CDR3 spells CASSPETSGSLHTQYF. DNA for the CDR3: TGTGCCAGCTCACCGGAAACTAGCGGGAGTCTCCATACGCAGTATTTT.

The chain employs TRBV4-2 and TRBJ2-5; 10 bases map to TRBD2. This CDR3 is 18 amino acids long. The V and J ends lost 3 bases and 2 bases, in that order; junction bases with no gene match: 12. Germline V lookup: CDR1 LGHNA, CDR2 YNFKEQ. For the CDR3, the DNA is TGTGCCAGCAGCCACGGGTGGGCTAGCGGGGGACCACAAGAGACCCAGTACTTC. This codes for CASSHGWASGGPQETQYF.

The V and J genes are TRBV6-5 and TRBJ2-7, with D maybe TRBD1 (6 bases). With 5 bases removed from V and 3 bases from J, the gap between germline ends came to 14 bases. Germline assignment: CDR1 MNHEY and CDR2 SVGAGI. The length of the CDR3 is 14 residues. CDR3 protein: CASSHNTGSYEQYF. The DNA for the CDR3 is TGTGCCAGCAGTCACAACACAGGGAGCTACGAGCAGTACTTC.

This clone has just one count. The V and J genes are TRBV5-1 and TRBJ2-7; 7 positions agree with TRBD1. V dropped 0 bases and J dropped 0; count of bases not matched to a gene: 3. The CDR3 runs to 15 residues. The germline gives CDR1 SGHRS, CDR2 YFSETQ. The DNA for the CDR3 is TGCGCCAGCAGCTTGGGACAGGGAAACTCCTACGAGCAGTACTTC. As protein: CASSLGQGNSYEQYF.

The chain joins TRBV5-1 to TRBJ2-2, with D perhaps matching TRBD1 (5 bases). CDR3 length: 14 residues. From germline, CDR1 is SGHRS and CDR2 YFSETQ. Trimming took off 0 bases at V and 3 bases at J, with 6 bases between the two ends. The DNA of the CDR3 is TGCGCCAGCAGCTTGGCCAGGGACACCGGGGAGCTGTTTTTT. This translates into CASSLARDTGELFF.

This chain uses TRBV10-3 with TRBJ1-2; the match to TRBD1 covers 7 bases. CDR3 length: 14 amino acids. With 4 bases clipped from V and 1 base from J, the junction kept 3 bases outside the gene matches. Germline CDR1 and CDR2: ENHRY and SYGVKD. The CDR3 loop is CAISATGYNYGYTF. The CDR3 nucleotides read TGTGCCATCAGTGCGACAGGGTATAACTATGGCTACACCTTC.

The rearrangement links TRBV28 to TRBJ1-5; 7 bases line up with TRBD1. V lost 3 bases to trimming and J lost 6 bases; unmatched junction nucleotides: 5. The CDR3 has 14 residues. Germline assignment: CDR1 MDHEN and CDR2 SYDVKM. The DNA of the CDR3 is TGTGCCAGCAGTTTCCTACCAGGGGGTCAGCCCCAGCATTTT. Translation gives CASSFLPGGQPQHF. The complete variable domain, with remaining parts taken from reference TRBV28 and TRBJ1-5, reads DVKVTQSSRYLVKRTGEKVFLECVQDMDHENMFWYRQDPGLGLRLIYFSYDVKMKEKGDIPEGYSVSREKKERFSLILESASTNQTSMYLCASSFLPGGQPQHFGDGTRLSIL.

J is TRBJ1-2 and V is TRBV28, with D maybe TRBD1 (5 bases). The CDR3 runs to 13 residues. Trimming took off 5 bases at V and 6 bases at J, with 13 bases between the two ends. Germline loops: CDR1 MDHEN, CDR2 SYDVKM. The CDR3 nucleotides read TGTGCCAGCAGTCGACGGCAGACAGATGGCTACACCTTC. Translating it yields CASSRRQTDGYTF.

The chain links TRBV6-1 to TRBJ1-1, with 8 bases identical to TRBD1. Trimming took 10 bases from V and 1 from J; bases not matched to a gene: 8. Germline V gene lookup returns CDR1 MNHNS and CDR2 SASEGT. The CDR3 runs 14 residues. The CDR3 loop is CATRQGRTNTEAFF. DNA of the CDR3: TGTGCCACCAGACAGGGGCGAACGAACACTGAAGCTTTCTTT.